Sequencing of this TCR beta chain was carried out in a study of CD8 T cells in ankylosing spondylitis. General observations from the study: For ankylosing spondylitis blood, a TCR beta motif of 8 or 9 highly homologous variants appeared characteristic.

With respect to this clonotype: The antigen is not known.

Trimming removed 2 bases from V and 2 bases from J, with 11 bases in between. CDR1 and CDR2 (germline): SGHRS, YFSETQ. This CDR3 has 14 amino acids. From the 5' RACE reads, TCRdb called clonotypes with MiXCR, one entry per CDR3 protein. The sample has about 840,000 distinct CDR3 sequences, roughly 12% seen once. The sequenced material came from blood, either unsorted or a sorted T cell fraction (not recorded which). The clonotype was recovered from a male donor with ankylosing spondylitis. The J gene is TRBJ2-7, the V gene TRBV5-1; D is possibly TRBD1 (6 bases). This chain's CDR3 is CASSLGTLTYEQYF. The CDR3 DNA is TGCGCCAGCAGCTTAGGGACACTTACCTACGAGCAGTACTTC.